This is a list of T cell receptor beta chains from one sample in a study of blood T cell repertoires in COVID-19. Clones were sequenced by immunoSEQ multiplex PCR, and TCRdb holds only the in-frame ones, with some missing. The sample records approximately 500,000 clones, approximately 88% being singletons. Sequences were obtained from peripheral blood. The source of these receptors is a woman aged 45-59 years with COVID-19, enrolled during active disease. The CDR3 runs from the conserved cysteine through the conserved F or W. The order of the fields is clone size, D gene, V gene, J gene, CDR3 DNA, CDR3 protein. D genes are given only for firm matches. Size is stated for part of the rows, as once, few or many counts, or as a class when the clone is expanded.

NA	NA	TRBV19	TRBJ2-7	TGTGCCAGTAGTATGGGCCTCGAGCAGTACTTC	CASSMGLEQYF
NA	NA	TRBV7-2	TRBJ2-3	TGTGCCAGCAGCTTAGCGATCGGTCTCACAGATACGCAGTATTTT	CASSLAIGLTDTQYF
NA	TRBD1	TRBV28	TRBJ1-3	TGTGCCAGCAGTTCCGGGACAGGAATGCAGGGAAACACCATATATTTT	CASSSGTGMQGNTIYF
NA	NA	TRBV9	TRBJ2-6	TGTGCCAGCAGTCCTTATACAGGGGCCAACGTCCTGACTTTC	CASSPYTGANVLTF
NA	NA	TRBV5-4	TRBJ2-3	TGTGCCAGCAGCTTTAACACAGATACGCAGTATTTT	CASSFNTDTQYF
NA	NA	TRBV6-5	TRBJ1-3	TGTGCCAGCAGTTGGCAGGGAGGTGGAAACACCATATATTTT	CASSWQGGGNTIYF
NA	TRBD1	TRBV9	TRBJ2-6	TGTGCCAGCAGCGTAGGGGGGGACAGGGCCCGGAGTGGGGCCAACGTCCTGACTTTC	CASSVGGDRARSGANVLTF
once	NA	TRBV7-9	TRBJ2-7	TGTGCCAGCAGCTTAGGAGGGCTAGCGCAAGAGCAGTACTTC	CASSLGGLAQEQYF
NA	TRBD1	TRBV6-6	TRBJ2-1	TGTGCCAGCAGTCTCCGGACAGGGGTCAATGAGCAGTTCTTC	CASSLRTGVNEQFF
NA	NA	TRBV4-2	TRBJ2-3	TGTGCCAGCGCCCCTCTGGGGAGAACAGATACGCAGTATTTT	CASAPLGRTDTQYF
NA	NA	TRBV28	TRBJ1-4	TGTGCCAGCAGTCCAGGGGTGGGGTTAGAAAAACTGTTTTTT	CASSPGVGLEKLFF
NA	NA	TRBV5-1	TRBJ1-5	TGCGCCAGCAGCTTGTCGGGGTTGTCGGGTCAGCCCCAGCATTTT	CASSLSGLSGQPQHF
once	TRBD1	TRBV3-1/TRBV3-2	TRBJ1-2	TGTGCCAGCAGTCGTACAGGGGTGGGCTACACCTTC	CASSRTGVGYTF
NA	NA	TRBV2	TRBJ2-1	TGTGCCAGCAGTGGCGGGCCCTACAATGAGCAGTTCTTC	CASSGGPYNEQFF
NA	NA	TRBV7-2	TRBJ1-1	TGTGCCAGCAGCTTATATGAGGGTACTGAAGCTTTCTTT	CASSLYEGTEAFF
NA	NA	TRBV23-1	TRBJ2-1	TGCGCCAGCCCCTTCCCTCGGGAGTGCAATGAGCAGTTCTTC	CASPFPRECNEQFF
NA	NA	TRBV19	TRBJ2-7	TGTGCCAGTAGTATCCGGACAGCTACCTACGAGCAGTACTTC	CASSIRTATYEQYF
NA	NA	TRBV29-1	TRBJ2-7	TGCAGCGTTGGTACCTACGAGCAGTACTTC	CSVGTYEQYF
NA	NA	TRBV2	TRBJ1-1	TGTGCCAGCAGTCCCCGGGAGAACACTGAAGCTTTCTTT	CASSPRENTEAFF
NA	NA	TRBV5-1	TRBJ2-3	TGCGCCAGCAGTATTGGGAGCTCTACAGATACGCAGTATTTT	CASSIGSSTDTQYF